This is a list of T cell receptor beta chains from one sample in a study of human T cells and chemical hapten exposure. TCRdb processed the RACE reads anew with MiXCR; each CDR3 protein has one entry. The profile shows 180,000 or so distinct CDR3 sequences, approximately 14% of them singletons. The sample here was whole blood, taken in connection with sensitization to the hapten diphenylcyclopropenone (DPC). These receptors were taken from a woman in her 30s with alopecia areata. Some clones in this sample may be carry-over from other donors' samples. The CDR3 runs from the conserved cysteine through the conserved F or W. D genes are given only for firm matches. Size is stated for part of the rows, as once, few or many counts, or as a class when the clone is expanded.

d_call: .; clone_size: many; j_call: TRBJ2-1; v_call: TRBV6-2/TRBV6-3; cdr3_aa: CASSPYNEQFF; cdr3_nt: TGTGCCAGCAGTCCCTACAATGAGCAGTTCTTC
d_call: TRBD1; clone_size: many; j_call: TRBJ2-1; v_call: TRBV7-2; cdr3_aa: CASSLEGTEAKYNEQFF; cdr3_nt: TGTGCCAGCAGCTTAGAAGGGACAGAGGCGAAGTACAATGAGCAGTTCTTC
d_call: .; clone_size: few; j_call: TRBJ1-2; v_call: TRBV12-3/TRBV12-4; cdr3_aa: CASSLAYGYTF; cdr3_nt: TGTGCCAGCAGTTTAGCGTATGGCTACACCTTC
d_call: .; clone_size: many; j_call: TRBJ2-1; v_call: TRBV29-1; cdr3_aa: CSVGREQFF; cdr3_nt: TGCAGCGTTGGACGGGAGCAGTTCTTC
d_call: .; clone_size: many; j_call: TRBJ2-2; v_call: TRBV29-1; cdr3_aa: CSSTGPNTGELFF; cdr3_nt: TGCAGCTCAACAGGCCCGAACACCGGGGAGCTGTTTTTT
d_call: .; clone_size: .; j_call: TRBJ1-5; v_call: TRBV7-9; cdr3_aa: CASRGANQPQHF; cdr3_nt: TGTGCCAGCAGGGGGGCCAATCAGCCCCAGCATTTT
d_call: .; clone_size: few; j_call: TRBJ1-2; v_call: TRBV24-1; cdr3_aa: CATRSNYGYTF; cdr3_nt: TGTGCCACCCGGTCGAACTATGGCTACACCTTC
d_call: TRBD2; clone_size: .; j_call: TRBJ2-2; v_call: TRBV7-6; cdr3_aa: CASSLEAGVTGELFF; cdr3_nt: TGTGCCAGCAGCCTCGAGGCGGGAGTTACCGGGGAGCTGTTTTTT
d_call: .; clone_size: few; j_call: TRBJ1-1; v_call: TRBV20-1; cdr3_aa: CSARDRRELGFF; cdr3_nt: TGCAGTGCTAGAGATCGTCGGGAACTTGGTTTCTTT
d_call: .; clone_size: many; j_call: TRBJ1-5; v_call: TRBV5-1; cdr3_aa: CASSLEGSNQPQHF; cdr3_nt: TGCGCCAGCAGCTTGGAGGGCAGCAATCAGCCCCAGCATTTT
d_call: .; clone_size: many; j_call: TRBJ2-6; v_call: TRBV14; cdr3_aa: CASSQVGASGANVLTF; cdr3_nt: TGTGCCAGCAGCCAAGTAGGGGCATCTGGGGCCAACGTCCTGACTTTC
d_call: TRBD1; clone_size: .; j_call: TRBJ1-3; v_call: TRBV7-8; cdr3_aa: CASSWDRAKGNTIYF; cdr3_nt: TGTGCCAGCAGTTGGGACAGGGCGAAAGGAAACACCATATATTTT
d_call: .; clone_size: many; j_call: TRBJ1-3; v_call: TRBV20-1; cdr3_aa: CSAGYSGNTIYF; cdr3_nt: TGCAGTGCGGGTTACTCTGGAAACACCATATATTTT
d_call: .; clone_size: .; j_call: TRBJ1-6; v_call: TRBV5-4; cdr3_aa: CASSPAPFYNSPLHF; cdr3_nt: TGTGCCAGCAGCCCGGCGCCCTTCTATAATTCACCCCTCCACTTT
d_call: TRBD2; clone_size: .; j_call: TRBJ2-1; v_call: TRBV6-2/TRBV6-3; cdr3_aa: CASSYHITSGRDEQFF; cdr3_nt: TGTGCCAGCAGTTACCATATTACTAGCGGGAGGGATGAGCAGTTCTTC
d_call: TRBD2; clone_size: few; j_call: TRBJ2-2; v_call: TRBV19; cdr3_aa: CASSIARLAGGPGTGELFF; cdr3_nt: TGTGCCAGTAGTATAGCCCGACTAGCGGGAGGGCCGGGGACCGGGGAGCTGTTTTTT
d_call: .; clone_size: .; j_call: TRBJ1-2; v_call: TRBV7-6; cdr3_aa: CASSLEPHRFVQNYGYTF; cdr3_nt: TGTGCCAGCAGCTTAGAGCCCCACCGGTTCGTGCAGAACTATGGCTACACCTTC
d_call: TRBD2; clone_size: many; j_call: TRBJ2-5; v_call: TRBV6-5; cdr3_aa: CASSSGLAGDQETQYF; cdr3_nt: TGTGCCAGCAGCTCCGGACTAGCGGGGGACCAAGAGACCCAGTACTTC
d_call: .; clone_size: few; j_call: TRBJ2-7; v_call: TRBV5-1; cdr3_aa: CASSSTAGISYEQYF; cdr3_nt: TGCGCCAGCAGCTCGACCGCAGGGATTTCCTACGAGCAGTACTTC